This T cell receptor beta chain stems from a study of blood T cells in healthy people across ages. Trimming stripped 2 bases from V and 1 base from J, with 6 bases between. From germline, CDR1 is MDHEN and CDR2 SYDVKM. This CDR3 has 14 residues. The second PCR ran about 6 to 12 cycles with a sample-barcoded 5' primer and J-beta primers. Every single cDNA molecule received a tag from a template-switch adaptor with 12 random nucleotides. TCRdb ran MiXCR on the 5' RACE reads and lists one entry per CDR3 protein. The table includes around 1,700,000 distinct CDR3 sequences, roughly 28% detected once. The table lists this clonotype with many counts.

This receptor was obtained from a woman in her thirties in good health. The sample consisted of blood. This chain joins TRBV28 and TRBJ2-4; D unclear. The CDR3 spells CASSLGMAKNIQYF. The DNA of the CDR3 is TGTGCCAGCAGTTTAGGGATGGCCAAAAACATTCAGTACTTC. Supplemented by reference TRBV28 and TRBJ2-4, the full variable domain reads DVKVTQSSRYLVKRTGEKVFLECVQDMDHENMFWYRQDPGLGLRLIYFSYDVKMKEKGDIPEGYSVSREKKERFSLILESASTNQTSMYLCASSLGMAKNIQYFGAGTRLSVL.